The clone carrying this T cell receptor (beta chain) has a handful of counts. Its target is not known. The record originates from a study of glioma-infiltrating T cells. Overall study context: Low-grade gliomas were grade II; glioblastomas were grade IV at initial diagnosis. Blood libraries targeted roughly 4.5- to 11-fold coverage of 1 million or so T cells. Study outcomes and limitations: Only very few CDR3 sequences appeared in both tissue and blood.

V gave up 0 bases and J gave up 3 bases, with 15 bases separating them. The CDR3 sequence is 17 residues long. Germline V gene sequence: CDR1 MNHNY, CDR2 SVGAGI (reference sequence). The iRepertoire nested amplicon-rescue multiplex PCR amplified TCR alpha and beta CDR3s from RNA. TCRdb itself ran the multiplex PCR reads through MiXCR, one entry per CDR3 protein. The data contain approximately 400,000 distinct CDR3 sequences, 41% of them singletons. This sequence was found in a human donor with low-grade glioma or glioblastoma, undergoing nonglioma brain surgery, or in good health (not recorded which). The chain links TRBV6-6 to TRBJ2-1; possible D gene TRBD1, 5 bases. The sample consisted of glioma tissue, nonneoplastic brain tissue, or PBMCs (not recorded which). The CDR3 region has the DNA TGTGCCAGCAGTTACTCGATTGAACAGGATGTCTACAATGAGCAGTTCTTC. Translation: CASSYSIEQDVYNEQFF.